Below are 21 T cell receptor beta chains sequenced from a single sample in a study of T cells and copy number aberrations in small-cell lung cancer. Libraries were prepared by immunoSEQ multiplex PCR; TCRdb keeps only in-frame clonotypes and omits some of them. The repertoire holds about 6,600 clones, with approximately 76% as singletons. The sample taken for sequencing was normal tissue next to the tumor. These receptors were obtained from a woman aged 70-85 years with small cell lung cancer. Some clones in this sample may be carry-over from other donors' samples.

This sequence joins TRBV5-1 and TRBJ1-3; D possibly corresponds to TRBD1 (6 bases). Germline CDR1 is SGHRS and CDR2 is YFSETQ. The germline V and J ends were trimmed by 2 bases and 4 bases, with 10 bases remaining between them. There are 14 residues in the CDR3. The CDR3 here is CASSLGQRGNTIYF. In DNA form, the CDR3 reads TGCGCCAGCAGCTTAGGACAGCGAGGAAACACCATATATTTT.

This clone appeared a few times. V usage is TRBV29-1 and J usage is TRBJ2-3; TRBD1 matches 9 bases. This CDR3 spans 13 amino acids. CDR1 is SQVTM, CDR2 ANQGSEA, per germline. With 6 bases clipped from V and 0 bases from J, the junction kept 1 base outside the gene matches. CDR3 amino acids: CSVQGASTDTQYF. CDR3 in DNA: TGCAGCGTACAGGGGGCCAGCACAGATACGCAGTATTTT.

This clone came up once. The CDR3 loop is CASSSTWGLDQPQHF. The CDR3 nucleotides read TGTGCCAGCAGCTCAACGTGGGGGCTGGATCAGCCCCAGCATTTT. V usage is TRBV27 and J usage is TRBJ1-5; tentatively, D is TRBD1 (6 bases). The germline V and J ends were trimmed by 6 bases and 5 bases, with 17 bases remaining between them. From germline, CDR1 is MNHEY and CDR2 SMNVEV (reference sequence). This CDR3 has 15 residues.

The chain employs TRBV5-4 and TRBJ2-1; D ambiguous. Germline-derived CDR1 and CDR2 are SGHNT and YYREEE (reference sequence). V was clipped by 5 bases and J by 5 bases, with 5 bases between them. The CDR3 extends over 11 amino acids. In DNA form, the CDR3 reads TGTGCCAGCAGTATAGACAATGAGCAGTTCTTC. Translated, it gives CASSIDNEQFF.

The chain links TRBV29-1 to TRBJ2-1; 8 bases line up with TRBD2. The ends lost 0 bases at V and 5 bases at J; junction bases unmatched: 9. Germline values: CDR1 SQVTM, CDR2 ANQGSEA. This CDR3 is built from 16 residues. The CDR3 reads CSVEDLLRGGNNEQFF. CDR3 coding DNA: TGCAGCGTTGAAGATCTACTCCGCGGGGGGAACAATGAGCAGTTCTTC.

In its sample, this clone ranks as medium-sized. The rearrangement links TRBV25-1 to TRBJ2-6; possible D gene TRBD2, 6 bases. Germline lookup yields CDR1 MGHDK and CDR2 SYGVNS. The CDR3 extends over 18 amino acids. Trimming left V 5 bases short and J 0 bases short, with 17 bases between. The DNA for the CDR3 is TGTGCCAGCAGTCCCCGGGTGGAGGGCTACTCTGGGGCCAACGTCCTGACTTTC. The encoded protein is CASSPRVEGYSGANVLTF.

This rearrangement joins TRBV7-6 to TRBJ2-7; TRBD1 might be the D (6 bases). The V end was cut by 2 bases, the J end by 6 bases, with 17 bases between. Germline lookup yields CDR1 SGHVS and CDR2 FNYEAQ. This CDR3 region has 15 residues. CDR3 coding DNA: TGTGCCAGCAGCTTAAGCCCCCCGGGCAGGGGCGAGCAGTACTTC. This gives the protein CASSLSPPGRGEQYF.

The CDR3 here is CASSLAAGVGQETQYF. Written as DNA, the CDR3 is TGTGCCAGCAGCTTAGCGGCGGGAGTAGGCCAAGAGACCCAGTACTTC. V gene TRBV7-2 combines with J gene TRBJ2-5, with 7 bases matching TRBD2. CDR1 SGHTA and CDR2 FQGNSA come from the germline V gene. CDR3 length equals 16 residues. Losses at the gene ends were 0 bases for V and 1 base for J; bases not matched to a gene: 5.

The chain has TRBV7-3 and TRBJ2-7, with D possibly TRBD2 on 6 matching bases. V lost 2 bases and J 2 bases, leaving 10 bases between the germline ends. This CDR3 has 14 residues. Germline CDR1 is SGHTA and CDR2 is FQGTGA. CDR3 DNA: TGTGCCAGCAGCTTAGCGGGACCACCCTACGAGCAGTACTTC. Amino acid sequence: CASSLAGPPYEQYF.

J is TRBJ1-1 and V is TRBV7-2, with 8 bases fitting TRBD1. The CDR3 runs to 14 residues. Germline values: CDR1 SGHTA, CDR2 FQGNSA. Losses at the gene ends were 4 bases for V and 3 bases for J; bases not matched to a gene: 4. DNA of the CDR3: TGTGCCAGCAGCTCCAGGGGGCGCGACACTGAAGCTTTCTTT. Translation: CASSSRGRDTEAFF.

As for this clone: This could be a read error, since a much larger clone is one nucleotide away. J is TRBJ2-1 and V is TRBV5-1; 11 bases fit TRBD2. This CDR3 region has 15 residues. The J segment lost 8 bases and the V segment lost 5 bases, leaving 9 bases of the junction unmatched. Looked up from germline, CDR1 is SGHRS and CDR2 is YFSETQ. The CDR3 sequence: CASRLAGGPFDEQFF. The CDR3 coding sequence is TGCGCCAGCAGATTAGCGGGAGGGCCCTTCGATGAGCAGTTCTTC.

The V and J genes are TRBV6-1 and TRBJ2-7, with 7 positions matching TRBD2. The CDR3 has 14 residues. Trimming took 0 bases from V and 1 from J; bases not matched to a gene: 0. Germline V gene sequence: CDR1 MNHNS, CDR2 SASEGT. The CDR3 protein is CASSEAGGSYEQYF. CDR3 nucleotides: TGTGCCAGCAGTGAAGCCGGGGGGTCCTACGAGCAGTACTTC.

The rearrangement joins TRBV2 to TRBJ2-5, with D possibly matching TRBD1 (5 bases). Germline V gives CDR1 SNHLY, CDR2 FYNNEI. The CDR3 consists of 15 residues. Between the trimmed V and J ends, which lost 4 bases and 2 bases, there was a span of 14 bases. The CDR3 DNA follows: TGTGCCAGCAGTGTTGATTGGACACCTCAAGAGACCCAGTACTTC. Translating it yields CASSVDWTPQETQYF.

The chain is built from TRBV5-5 and TRBJ2-1; D might be TRBD2 (6 bases). In germline, CDR1 is SGHKS, CDR2 YYEKEE (reference sequence). CDR3 length: 16 residues. V lost 4 bases and J lost 8, with 22 bases in between. As DNA, the CDR3 is TGTGCCAGCAGCGGCCAGGGACTCGCTTCGGGTCATGAGCAGTTCTTC. Translation gives CASSGQGLASGHEQFF.

The CDR3, as DNA: TGTGCCAGCAGTCCGCAGGGGGTTAACTACGAGCAGTACTTC. Translating it yields CASSPQGVNYEQYF. This chain links TRBV28 with TRBJ2-7, with 7 bases fitting TRBD1. The CDR3 sequence is 14 residues long. V was pared by 5 bases and J by 3 bases, with 7 bases of the junction left unmatched. Looked up from germline, CDR1 is MDHEN and CDR2 is SYDVKM.

This chain joins TRBV11-2 and TRBJ2-7, with TRBD1 matching over 10 bases. The CDR3 consists of 16 residues. The germline CDR1 and CDR2 sequences are SGHAT and FQNNGV. Trimming cost V 1 base and J 1 base; bases outside gene matches: 4. CDR3 coding DNA: TGTGCCAGCAGCTTAGTAGGGACAGGGGCATCCTACGAGCAGTACTTC. This encodes CASSLVGTGASYEQYF.

The gene calls are TRBV6-5 and TRBJ2-7, with 13 bases that match TRBD2. The CDR3 runs to 15 residues. In germline, CDR1 is MNHEY, CDR2 SVGAGI. V was clipped by 7 bases and J by 2 bases; unmatched bases: 5. CDR3 sequence (DNA): TGTGCCAGCAACCGACTAGCGGGAGGTCCCTACGAGCAGTACTTC. Its translation: CASNRLAGGPYEQYF.

The genes are TRBV6-1 and TRBJ2-2; D possibly corresponds to TRBD1 (5 bases). Trimming left V 8 bases short and J 2 bases short, with 12 bases between. Germline V gene data show CDR1 as MNHNS and CDR2 as SASEGT. This CDR3 has 14 residues. CDR3 in DNA: TGTGCCAGCCGTGGACAACTAAACACCGGGGAGCTGTTTTTT. Its protein is CASRGQLNTGELFF.

This clone was recorded once. The chain joins TRBV11-2 to TRBJ2-7, with D possibly being TRBD1 (6 bases). V was shortened by 7 bases and J by 4 bases, with 20 bases between the two germline ends. Per germline, CDR1 SGHAT and CDR2 FQNNGV. The CDR3 extends over 15 amino acids. CDR3 region: CASNPPHRVIYEQYF. Here the CDR3 DNA reads TGTGCCAGCAACCCCCCCCACAGGGTGATTTACGAGCAGTACTTC.

This clone was counted between two and nine times. The chain combines TRBV11-1 with TRBJ2-3; D unresolved. CDR1 is SGHAT, CDR2 FQDESV, per germline (reference sequence). The CDR3 is made up of 13 amino acids. The ends were cut back, 0 bases at V and 6 bases at J, with 7 bases in the middle. CDR3 region: CASSLALGDTQYF. The CDR3 coding sequence is TGTGCCAGCAGCTTAGCGTTGGGGGATACGCAGTATTTT.

The chain joins TRBV27 to TRBJ2-3, with D unresolved. Trimming removed 2 bases from V and 5 bases from J, with 5 bases in between. CDR1 is MNHEY and CDR2 is SMNVEV in the germline V gene (reference sequence). The CDR3 extends over 12 amino acids. The DNA for the CDR3 is TGTGCCAGCAGTTTAGACGGAGATACGCAGTATTTT. It codes for CASSLDGDTQYF.